This T cell receptor (beta chain) came from a study of T cell clusters in autoimmune cytopenias. Germline CDR1 and CDR2: DFQATT and SNEGSKA (reference sequence). This CDR3 is 14 amino acids long. Study-wide points: The T cell clusters were defined only in silico, without experimental functional validation. TRB repertoire shifts in secondary cytopenia and chronic lymphocytic leukemia mostly reflected lymphoma, not autoimmunity.

TRB was amplified by touch-down multiplex PCR, primer pools A and B combined. From the multiplex PCR reads, TCRdb lists one entry per CDR3 protein and no DNA. Recorded for this sample: 9,500 to 15,000 distinct CDR3 sequences. Details on this clonotype: The antigen remains unidentified.

Tens of thousands of genome equivalents of blood DNA were amplified for TRB. The data were also submitted as part of a second study, on T cell repertoires in aging, cancer and after chemotherapy. This second study notes: The full dataset contained several million TCR reads. Untreated cancer patients had significantly lower blood TCR diversity than age-matched healthy donors.

The specimen sequenced was peripheral blood. The chain recombines TRBV20-1 with TRBJ2-5; TCRdb names TRBD2, which stays unverified in the absence of DNA. This TCR came from a human donor in good health. The CDR3 loop is CSARGLAMQETQYF.